A selection of T cell receptor beta chains follows, all from one sample in a study of CD8 T cells in Susac syndrome. TCRdb ran MiXCR on the immunoSEQ multiplex PCR reads and lists one entry per CDR3 protein. The data contain fewer than 150,000 distinct CDR3 sequences, roughly 94% of them singletons. The sequenced material came from CD8+ T cells from PBMCs. All receptors derive from a human donor in good health. Both conserved end residues are part of each CDR3. D genes are given only for firm matches. Clone size is stated in some rows and not others, as once, few, many or a class when expanded.

d_call	v_call	j_call	clone_size	cdr3_nt	cdr3_aa
.	TRBV3-1	TRBJ2-7	.	TGTGCCAGCAGCCAATCGGGGGCGGGACCCTCCTACGAGCAGTACTTC	CASSQSGAGPSYEQYF
.	TRBV7-3	TRBJ2-7	.	TGTGCCAGCAGCTCCGGACCGGGCTCCTACGAGCAGTACTTC	CASSSGPGSYEQYF
.	TRBV7-6	TRBJ1-1	.	TGTGCCAGCAGCTTAGGGGTCGGAGATGTTGAAGCTTTCTTT	CASSLGVGDVEAFF
.	TRBV20-1	TRBJ2-1	once	TGCAGTGCTAGGTCGGACTTATACAATGAGCAGTTCTTC	CSARSDLYNEQFF
TRBD1	TRBV28	TRBJ1-1	.	TGTGCCAGCAGTCCAGGGGGCATAGACTTGAACACTGAAGCTTTCTTT	CASSPGGIDLNTEAFF
TRBD1	TRBV20-1	TRBJ2-3	.	TGCAGTGCTAGAGGGACAGGGCAGAACACAGATACGCAGTATTTT	CSARGTGQNTDTQYF
.	TRBV9	TRBJ2-1	.	TGTGCCAGCAGCGTAGCCGGGGACAATGAGCAGTTCTTC	CASSVAGDNEQFF
TRBD2	TRBV29-1	TRBJ2-1	.	TGCAGCGTCCCAATGGGGCTAGCGGGGCCCTACAATGAGCAGTTCTTC	CSVPMGLAGPYNEQFF
.	TRBV28	TRBJ1-1	.	TGTGCCAGCAGTCCCCGGACCCGGGACACTGAAGCTTTCTTT	CASSPRTRDTEAFF
.	TRBV4-3	TRBJ2-7	.	TGCGCCAGCAGCCCTGGGAGCGACTCCTACGAGCAGTACTTC	CASSPGSDSYEQYF
.	TRBV20-1	TRBJ2-3	.	TGCAGTGCTAGAATAGCGGAGCCCCCAGATACGCAGTATTTT	CSARIAEPPDTQYF
TRBD2	TRBV3-1	TRBJ2-3	.	TGTGCCAGCAGCCACCCGACTAGCGGGAAATATACGCAGTATTTT	CASSHPTSGKYTQYF
TRBD2	TRBV7-9	TRBJ2-2	.	TGTGGAATAGCGGGAGCGGGTACCGGGGAGCTGTTTTTT	CGIAGAGTGELFF
.	TRBV4-3	TRBJ2-7	.	TGCGCCAGCAGCCAAGAGGGTGCCACGTTATACGAGCAGTACTTC	CASSQEGATLYEQYF
.	TRBV30	TRBJ2-1	.	TGTGCCTGGAGTGTAGGAGGGCTGCATGAGCAGTTCTTC	CAWSVGGLHEQFF
.	TRBV27	TRBJ1-2	.	TGTGCCAGCAGTTTTGCGGTTAGCTATGGCTACACCTTC	CASSFAVSYGYTF
.	TRBV27	TRBJ1-5	.	TGTGCCAGCAGTTTACGGACCAGCAATCAGCCCCAGCATTTT	CASSLRTSNQPQHF
.	TRBV9	TRBJ2-2	.	TGTGCCAGCAGCGTGAAAGGAGCCGGGGAGCTGTTTTTT	CASSVKGAGELFF
.	TRBV27	TRBJ2-2	few	TGTGCCAGCAGTTTCCGGGGCACCGGGGAGCTGTTTTTT	CASSFRGTGELFF
.	TRBV6-5	TRBJ2-1	.	TGTGCCAGCAGTCATTCCAATGAGCAGTTCTTC	CASSHSNEQFF
TRBD2	TRBV29-1	TRBJ2-7	.	TGCAGCGTTGACGGACTAGCGGGAGTTGAAAGTGACGAGCAGTACTTC	CSVDGLAGVESDEQYF
TRBD2	TRBV10-3	TRBJ2-2	.	TGTGCCATCAGTGAACTAGCGGCAAACACCGGGGAGCTGTTTTTT	CAISELAANTGELFF
.	TRBV4-3	TRBJ2-2	.	TGCGCCAGCAGCTCACTGAGGGGCACCGGGGAGCTGTTTTTT	CASSSLRGTGELFF
TRBD2	TRBV4-3	TRBJ2-3	.	TGCGCCAGCAGCTCCGGGGGGAGAGATACGCAGTATTTT	CASSSGGRDTQYF
TRBD2	TRBV6-5	TRBJ2-5	.	TGTGCCAGCAGTTCGGGAGAGCGGGGAGGGGACCAAGAGACCCAGTACTTC	CASSSGERGGDQETQYF
.	TRBV20-1	TRBJ2-4	.	TGCAGTGCTCACCGGGACACTGAAAACATTCAGTACTTC	CSAHRDTENIQYF
.	TRBV15	TRBJ2-7	.	TGTGCCACCAGCAGAGATCGGGGAGACTACGAGCAGTACTTC	CATSRDRGDYEQYF
TRBD1	TRBV27	TRBJ2-2	.	TGTGCCAGCAAAAACGACAGGGGCGAGGAGCTGTTTTTT	CASKNDRGEELFF
TRBD1	TRBV29-1	TRBJ2-7	.	TGCAGCGTCCGGGACAGGGGCTACGAGCAGTACTTC	CSVRDRGYEQYF
TRBD2	TRBV29-1	TRBJ2-1	.	TGCAGCGTTGAAGATGTGACTAGCGGGAGTTACAATGAGCAGTTCTTC	CSVEDVTSGSYNEQFF
.	TRBV27	TRBJ2-5	.	TGTGCCAGCAGTTTATCGAGTCGGGTATCCGAGACCCAGTACTTC	CASSLSSRVSETQYF
.	TRBV29-1	TRBJ2-1	.	TGCAGCGTTGAAATGGCTTTACCCGGGAGAACCTACAATGAGCAGTTCTTC	CSVEMALPGRTYNEQFF
.	TRBV25-1	TRBJ1-4	.	TGTGCCAGCAGTGAAGGGGTTGAAAAACTGTTTTTT	CASSEGVEKLFF
.	TRBV7-8	TRBJ2-1	.	TGTGCCAGCAGCTTAGGATCCCTTAGCCACAATGAGCAGTTCTTC	CASSLGSLSHNEQFF
.	TRBV20-1	TRBJ2-7	.	TGCAGTGCTAGCGGGGCCGACGGTTCCTACGAGCAGTACTTC	CSASGADGSYEQYF
.	TRBV4-3	TRBJ2-7	.	TGCGCCAGCAGCCAAGATTCCAACGAGCAGTACTTC	CASSQDSNEQYF
.	TRBV4-3	TRBJ1-1	.	TGCGCCAGCAGCAGGGACCGGGACCTCATGAACACTGAAGCTTTCTTT	CASSRDRDLMNTEAFF
.	TRBV27	TRBJ2-3	.	TGTGCCAGTCGCCGTCCGGGACATAGCACAGATACGCAGTATTTT	CASRRPGHSTDTQYF